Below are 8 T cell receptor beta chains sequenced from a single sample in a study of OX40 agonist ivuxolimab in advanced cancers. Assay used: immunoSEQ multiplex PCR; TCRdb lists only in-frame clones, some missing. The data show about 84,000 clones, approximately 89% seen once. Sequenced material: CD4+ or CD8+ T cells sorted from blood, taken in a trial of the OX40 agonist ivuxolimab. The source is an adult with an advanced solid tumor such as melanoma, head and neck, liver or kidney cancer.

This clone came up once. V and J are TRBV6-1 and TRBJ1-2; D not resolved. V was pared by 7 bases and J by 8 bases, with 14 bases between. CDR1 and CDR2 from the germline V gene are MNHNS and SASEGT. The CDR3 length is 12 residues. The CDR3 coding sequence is TGTGCCAGCAAGCGACAATCGGAGGGCTACACCTTC. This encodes CASKRQSEGYTF.

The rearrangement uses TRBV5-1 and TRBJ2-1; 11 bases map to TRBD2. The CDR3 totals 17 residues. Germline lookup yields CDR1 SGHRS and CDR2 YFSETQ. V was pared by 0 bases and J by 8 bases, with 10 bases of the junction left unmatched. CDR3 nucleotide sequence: TGCGCCAGCAGCTTGGCGGCTAGCGGGAGGCCAAGGGATGAGCAGTTCTTC. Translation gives CASSLAASGRPRDEQFF. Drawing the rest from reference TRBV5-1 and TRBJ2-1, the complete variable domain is KAGVTQTPRYLIKTRGQQVTLSCSPISGHRSVSWYQQTPGQGLQFLFEYFSETQRNKGNFPGRFSGRQFSNSRSEMNVSTLELGDSALYLCASSLAASGRPRDEQFFGPGTRLTVL.

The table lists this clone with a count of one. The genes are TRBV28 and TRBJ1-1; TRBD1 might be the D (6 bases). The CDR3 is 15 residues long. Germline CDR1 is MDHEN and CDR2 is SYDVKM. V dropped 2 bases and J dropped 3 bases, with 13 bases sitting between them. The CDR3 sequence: CASSLLTGRDTEAFF. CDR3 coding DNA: TGTGCCAGCAGTTTACTTACAGGGCGGGACACTGAAGCTTTCTTT.

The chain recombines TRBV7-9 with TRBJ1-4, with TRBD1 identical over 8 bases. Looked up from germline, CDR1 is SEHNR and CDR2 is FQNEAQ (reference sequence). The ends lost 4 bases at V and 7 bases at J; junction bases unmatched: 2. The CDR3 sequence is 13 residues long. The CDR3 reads CASSYTGGEKLFF. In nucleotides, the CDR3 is TGTGCCAGCAGCTATACAGGGGGTGAAAAACTGTTTTTT.

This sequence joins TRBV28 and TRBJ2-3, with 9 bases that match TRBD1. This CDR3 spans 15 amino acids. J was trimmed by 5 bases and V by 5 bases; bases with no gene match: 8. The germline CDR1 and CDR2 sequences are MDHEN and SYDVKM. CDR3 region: CASSIGGQGRDTQYF. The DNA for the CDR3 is TGTGCCAGCAGTATTGGGGGACAGGGACGAGATACGCAGTATTTT.

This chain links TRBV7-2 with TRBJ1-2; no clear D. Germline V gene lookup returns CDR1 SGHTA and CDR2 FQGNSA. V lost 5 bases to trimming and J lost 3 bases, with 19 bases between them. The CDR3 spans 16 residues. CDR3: CASSQAGRTDYYGYTF. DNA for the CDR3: TGTGCCAGCAGCCAAGCCGGGCGGACGGACTACTATGGCTACACCTTC.

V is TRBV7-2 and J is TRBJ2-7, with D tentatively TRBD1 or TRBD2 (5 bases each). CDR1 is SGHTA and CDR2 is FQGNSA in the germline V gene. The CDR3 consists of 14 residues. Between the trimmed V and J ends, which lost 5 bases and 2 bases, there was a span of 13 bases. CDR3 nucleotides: TGTGCCAGCAGCCCCCAGGGAGCGGCCTACGAGCAGTACTTC. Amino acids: CASSPQGAAYEQYF.

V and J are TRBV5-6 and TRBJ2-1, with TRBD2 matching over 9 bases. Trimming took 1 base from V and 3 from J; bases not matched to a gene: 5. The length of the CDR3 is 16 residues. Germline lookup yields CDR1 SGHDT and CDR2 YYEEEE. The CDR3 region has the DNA TGTGCCAGCAGCTTGTTAGGTAGCGGGAGCTACAATGAGCAGTTCTTC. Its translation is CASSLLGSGSYNEQFF.